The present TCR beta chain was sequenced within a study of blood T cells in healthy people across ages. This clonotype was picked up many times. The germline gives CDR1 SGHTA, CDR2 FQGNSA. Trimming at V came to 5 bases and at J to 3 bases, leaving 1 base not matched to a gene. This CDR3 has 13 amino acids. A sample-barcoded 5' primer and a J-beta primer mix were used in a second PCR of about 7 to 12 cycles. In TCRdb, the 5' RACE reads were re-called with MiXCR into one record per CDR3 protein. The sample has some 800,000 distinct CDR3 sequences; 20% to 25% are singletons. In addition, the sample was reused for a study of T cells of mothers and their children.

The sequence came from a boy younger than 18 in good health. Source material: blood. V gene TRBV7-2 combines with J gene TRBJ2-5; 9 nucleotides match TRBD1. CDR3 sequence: CASSRDREETQYF. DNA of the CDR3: TGTGCCAGCAGCCGGGACAGGGAAGAGACCCAGTACTTC.